This is a list of T cell receptor beta chains from one sample in a study of human T cells and chemical hapten exposure. TCRdb reprocessed the RACE reads with MiXCR, giving one entry per CDR3 protein. The table lists about 77,000 distinct CDR3 sequences, 14% of them singletons, with over 3.5% in the top ten. The sequences come from whole blood, collected in connection with sensitization to the hapten diphenylcyclopropenone (DPC). Receptors originate from a woman aged 45-59 years with alopecia areata. Some clones in this sample may be carry-over from other donors' samples. CDR3s include the opening cysteine and the closing phenylalanine or tryptophan. The D gene is left open where the match is weak. Clone size, where shown, is once, few, many, or a class for clones that have expanded.

size,V,J,length,D,CDR3,DNA
few,TRBV5-1,TRBJ2-1,15,.,CASSLAPSSYNEQFF,TGCGCCAGCAGCTTGGCTCCGAGCTCCTACAATGAGCAGTTCTTC
few,TRBV2,TRBJ1-1,13,TRBD1,CASRQGPNTEAFF,TGTGCCAGTAGACAGGGACCGAACACTGAAGCTTTCTTT
.,TRBV5-1,TRBJ2-5,14,TRBD2,CASRKREGRETQYF,TGCGCCAGCCGAAAGCGGGAGGGCCGAGAGACCCAGTACTTC
few,TRBV11-2,TRBJ2-1,16,TRBD2,CASSVRLAGGPDEQFF,TGTGCCAGCAGCGTACGACTAGCGGGAGGGCCCGATGAGCAGTTCTTC
few,TRBV12-3/TRBV12-4,TRBJ1-3,13,.,CASSLVPGNTIYF,TGTGCCAGCAGTTTAGTACCCGGAAACACCATATATTTT
.,TRBV6-6,TRBJ2-7,11,.,CASTWGAEQYF,TGTGCCAGCACTTGGGGGGCCGAGCAGTACTTC
few,TRBV28,TRBJ2-2,12,.,CASIRNTGELFF,TGTGCCAGCATACGGAACACCGGGGAGCTGTTTTTT
.,TRBV4-1,TRBJ1-2,14,.,CTSSRSYSDYGYTF,TGCACCAGCAGCCGGTCGTATTCGGACTATGGCTACACCTTC
few,TRBV11-2,TRBJ2-3,16,.,CASTTIRGSSTDTQYF,TGTGCCAGCACCACCATTAGGGGATCTAGCACAGATACGCAGTATTTT
few,TRBV24-1,TRBJ2-2,15,.,CATSTKAGNLGELFF,TGTGCCACCAGTACGAAAGCAGGGAATCTGGGGGAGCTGTTTTTT
few,TRBV27,TRBJ1-6,12,.,CASSSGTSPLHF,TGTGCCAGCAGTTCCGGGACATCACCCCTCCACTTT
few,TRBV7-2,TRBJ2-2,14,TRBD2,CASRTSVSTGELFF,TGTGCCAGCAGGACTAGCGTTAGCACCGGGGAGCTGTTTTTT
.,TRBV4-1,TRBJ2-1,14,.,CASSFRDTYNEQFF,TGCGCCAGCAGCTTCCGGGACACGTACAATGAGCAGTTCTTC
.,TRBV2,TRBJ2-6,17,TRBD1,CASSGDRAGSGANVLTF,TGTGCCAGCAGTGGGGACAGGGCAGGGTCTGGGGCCAACGTCCTGACTTTC
few,TRBV2,TRBJ1-5,16,TRBD1,CASRPGDRGLGQPQHF,TGTGCCAGCAGACCAGGGGACAGGGGGCTTGGTCAGCCCCAGCATTTT
.,TRBV18,TRBJ1-1,14,.,CASSPLPEGTEAYF,TGTGCCAGCTCACCACTCCCGGAGGGCACTGAAGCTTACTTT
.,TRBV11-2,TRBJ2-6,16,.,CASSAGGSAGANVLTF,TGTGCCAGCAGCGCCGGGGGCTCAGCTGGGGCCAACGTCCTGACTTTC
.,TRBV11-2,TRBJ2-5,14,TRBD2,CASSLEPGGGTQYF,TGTGCCAGCAGCTTAGAGCCCGGCGGGGGGACCCAGTACTTC
.,TRBV5-1,TRBJ1-2,13,.,CASSLNLVYGYTF,TGCGCCAGCAGCTTAAATCTTGTCTATGGCTACACCTTC
few,TRBV5-1,TRBJ2-1,14,TRBD2,CASSYASGRNEQFF,TGCGCCAGCAGCTACGCTAGCGGGAGAAATGAGCAGTTCTTC
.,TRBV7-2,TRBJ1-2,14,.,CASSKGRINYGYTF,TGTGCCAGCAGCAAGGGCAGGATTAACTATGGCTACACCTTC
.,TRBV11-2,TRBJ1-5,14,.,CASSFGQRNQPQHF,TGTGCCAGCAGCTTTGGACAGCGCAATCAGCCCCAGCATTTT
few,TRBV18,TRBJ2-2,14,.,CASYSDGNTGELFF,TGTGCCAGCTACTCTGACGGGAACACCGGGGAGCTGTTTTTT
.,TRBV10-1,TRBJ1-4,13,.,CASNVRANEKLFF,TGCGCCAGCAACGTCAGAGCCAATGAAAAACTGTTTTTT
few,TRBV12-3/TRBV12-4,TRBJ2-5,14,.,CASSFGYGGETQYF,TGTGCCAGCAGTTTTGGTTATGGGGGAGAGACCCAGTACTTC
few,TRBV28,TRBJ2-7,14,.,CASSFQGGTYEQYF,TGTGCCAGCAGTTTCCAGGGAGGCACCTACGAGCAGTACTTC
.,TRBV10-3,TRBJ2-3,12,.,CATGSSFGTQYF,TGTGCCACCGGCTCTAGCTTTGGTACGCAGTATTTT
.,TRBV4-2,TRBJ2-7,14,.,CASSQLTGGYEQYF,TGTGCCAGCAGCCAACTAACCGGAGGGTACGAGCAGTACTTC